Listed below are T cell receptor beta chains from one sample, sequenced in a study of shared clonotypes between healthy human individuals. Data came from immunoSEQ multiplex PCR; TCRdb stores just in-frame clones and leaves some out. The repertoire holds approximately 2.1 million clones, with about 92% as singletons. Sequencing was performed on naive CD4+ T cells from PBMCs. The receptors were sampled from a young man in good health. Some clones in this sample may be carry-over from other donors' samples. Both conserved end residues are part of each CDR3. Fields, in order: V gene, D gene, J gene, CDR3 protein. A D gene is named only where the DNA matches it firmly.

v_gene: TRBV4-1; d_gene: .; j_gene: TRBJ2-2; CDR3aa: CASRLSTGSNTGELFF
v_gene: TRBV5-4; d_gene: .; j_gene: TRBJ2-3; CDR3aa: CASSALTSTDTQYF
v_gene: TRBV4-2; d_gene: .; j_gene: TRBJ1-5; CDR3aa: CASSQRLDQPQHF
v_gene: TRBV25-1; d_gene: .; j_gene: TRBJ2-1; CDR3aa: CASSRLQGGSYNEQFF
v_gene: TRBV29-1; d_gene: .; j_gene: TRBJ1-2; CDR3aa: CSVEGVRDYGYTF
v_gene: TRBV27; d_gene: .; j_gene: TRBJ1-2; CDR3aa: CASSRGLPFNYGYTF
v_gene: TRBV5-4; d_gene: TRBD1; j_gene: TRBJ2-2; CDR3aa: CASSPGTGLTGELFF
v_gene: TRBV6-6; d_gene: TRBD2; j_gene: TRBJ2-3; CDR3aa: CASSKPSGTSEHF
v_gene: TRBV5-1; d_gene: .; j_gene: TRBJ2-5; CDR3aa: CASSPNLQGLQETQYF
v_gene: TRBV15; d_gene: .; j_gene: TRBJ1-1; CDR3aa: CATSRDTAQPEAFF
v_gene: TRBV11-2; d_gene: .; j_gene: TRBJ2-7; CDR3aa: CASSLVVGYEQYF
v_gene: TRBV7-2; d_gene: TRBD1; j_gene: TRBJ2-7; CDR3aa: CASSSAGQGARYEQYF
v_gene: TRBV28; d_gene: TRBD1; j_gene: TRBJ1-1; CDR3aa: CASSSRGRGTEAFF
v_gene: TRBV4-2; d_gene: TRBD2; j_gene: TRBJ2-3; CDR3aa: CASSQKLAGGTDTQYF
v_gene: TRBV9; d_gene: .; j_gene: TRBJ1-2; CDR3aa: CASSPGGRGDYGYTF
v_gene: TRBV7-9; d_gene: .; j_gene: TRBJ1-5; CDR3aa: CASSLGTVNQPQHF
v_gene: TRBV6-1; d_gene: .; j_gene: TRBJ2-1; CDR3aa: CASSHYYNEQFF
v_gene: TRBV19; d_gene: TRBD2; j_gene: TRBJ2-3; CDR3aa: CASSIGLAGGLESTDTQYF
v_gene: TRBV11-2; d_gene: TRBD2; j_gene: TRBJ2-2; CDR3aa: CASSPPDLREAGELFF
v_gene: TRBV6-1; d_gene: .; j_gene: TRBJ1-4; CDR3aa: CASSDVFSGYEKLFF
v_gene: TRBV2; d_gene: TRBD1; j_gene: TRBJ1-5; CDR3aa: CASSLDRVGNQPQHF
v_gene: TRBV11-3; d_gene: .; j_gene: TRBJ2-5; CDR3aa: CASSPQTGPQETQYF
v_gene: TRBV7-3; d_gene: .; j_gene: TRBJ2-2; CDR3aa: CASSPSRAGELFF
v_gene: TRBV18; d_gene: TRBD2; j_gene: TRBJ2-5; CDR3aa: CASSPRRTSGYQQTQYF
v_gene: TRBV2; d_gene: TRBD1; j_gene: TRBJ2-3; CDR3aa: CASSYTGGDTQYF
v_gene: TRBV28; d_gene: TRBD1; j_gene: TRBJ2-7; CDR3aa: CASSLRDRGSEQYF
v_gene: TRBV5-4; d_gene: .; j_gene: TRBJ1-1; CDR3aa: CASSYGQLDEAFF
v_gene: TRBV7-2; d_gene: TRBD1; j_gene: TRBJ2-1; CDR3aa: CASSWGPGQGTHEQFF
v_gene: TRBV5-1; d_gene: TRBD1; j_gene: TRBJ2-7; CDR3aa: CASSPGTGSNEQYF
v_gene: TRBV6-5; d_gene: TRBD2; j_gene: TRBJ2-1; CDR3aa: CASRSGTYNEQFF
v_gene: TRBV21-1; d_gene: .; j_gene: TRBJ2-7; CDR3aa: CASSVGGSEVTYEQYF
v_gene: TRBV18; d_gene: TRBD2; j_gene: TRBJ2-3; CDR3aa: CASSPGLAGAEDTQYF
v_gene: TRBV5-1; d_gene: .; j_gene: TRBJ1-1; CDR3aa: CASSYTGLNTEAFF
v_gene: TRBV10-3; d_gene: TRBD1; j_gene: TRBJ1-4; CDR3aa: CAISDGQGGGEKLFF
v_gene: TRBV2; d_gene: TRBD2; j_gene: TRBJ2-3; CDR3aa: CASSSGRFETQYF
v_gene: TRBV12-5; d_gene: TRBD2; j_gene: TRBJ2-3; CDR3aa: CASADGVAGANTQYF
v_gene: TRBV7-2; d_gene: .; j_gene: TRBJ2-1; CDR3aa: CASSVDRSSYNEQFF
v_gene: TRBV4-1; d_gene: .; j_gene: TRBJ1-1; CDR3aa: CASSRPAPGTEAFF
v_gene: TRBV7-2; d_gene: .; j_gene: TRBJ2-7; CDR3aa: CASSLVGRYEQYF
v_gene: TRBV19; d_gene: .; j_gene: TRBJ1-5; CDR3aa: CASSTGLIDNQPQHF
v_gene: TRBV5-6; d_gene: .; j_gene: TRBJ1-1; CDR3aa: CASSLRQGGEAFF
v_gene: TRBV30; d_gene: .; j_gene: TRBJ1-4; CDR3aa: CAWGNNRRNEKLFF
v_gene: TRBV7-9; d_gene: .; j_gene: TRBJ2-5; CDR3aa: CASSLALDQETQYF
v_gene: TRBV19; d_gene: .; j_gene: TRBJ1-5; CDR3aa: CASSNSNNQPQHF
v_gene: TRBV18; d_gene: TRBD1; j_gene: TRBJ2-7; CDR3aa: CASSPNRGHDEQYF
v_gene: TRBV5-1; d_gene: TRBD2; j_gene: TRBJ2-5; CDR3aa: CASRGQGASGSGETQYF
v_gene: TRBV7-3; d_gene: TRBD2; j_gene: TRBJ2-2; CDR3aa: CASSELAGATGELFF
v_gene: TRBV6-1; d_gene: .; j_gene: TRBJ2-5; CDR3aa: CASSDSGSGETQYF
v_gene: TRBV6-1; d_gene: .; j_gene: TRBJ2-5; CDR3aa: CASSEALPGEGVRETQYF
v_gene: TRBV6-1; d_gene: TRBD2; j_gene: TRBJ2-2; CDR3aa: CASSEYYVGSGTYGGELFF
v_gene: TRBV27; d_gene: .; j_gene: TRBJ2-7; CDR3aa: CASSFRPRAYEQYF
v_gene: TRBV6-6; d_gene: .; j_gene: TRBJ1-1; CDR3aa: CASSPGRGNTEAFF
v_gene: TRBV5-1; d_gene: TRBD2; j_gene: TRBJ2-1; CDR3aa: CASSLSPSGSGEQFF
v_gene: TRBV5-4; d_gene: .; j_gene: TRBJ2-7; CDR3aa: CASSSTRVGSYEQYF
v_gene: TRBV15; d_gene: .; j_gene: TRBJ2-1; CDR3aa: CATSRGSGFSYNEQFF
v_gene: TRBV11-3; d_gene: .; j_gene: TRBJ1-1; CDR3aa: CASSLLRNTEAFF
v_gene: TRBV9; d_gene: .; j_gene: TRBJ2-3; CDR3aa: CASSVGGNTDTQYF
v_gene: TRBV7-9; d_gene: .; j_gene: TRBJ2-7; CDR3aa: CASSRDVWGADEQYF
v_gene: TRBV6-6; d_gene: .; j_gene: TRBJ1-1; CDR3aa: CASRRTTQGNTEAFF
v_gene: TRBV27; d_gene: .; j_gene: TRBJ2-1; CDR3aa: CASISFRGGYNEQFF